The 27 T cell receptor beta chains below come from one sample, sequenced in a study of T cell responses to AZD1222 COVID-19 vaccine. The protocol was immunoSEQ multiplex PCR, while the TCRdb copy is restricted to in-frame clones and leaves out a portion. Of some 150,000 clones listed, 92% are singletons. The sequenced sample was peripheral blood, obtained on day 0 of AZD1222 vaccination. These receptors all come from an adult in good health.

V and J are TRBV4-1 and TRBJ2-5; no reliable D call. Trimming removed 1 base at V and 2 bases at J, with 14 bases between. Germline V lookup: CDR1 MGHRA, CDR2 YSYEKL. The CDR3 consists of 16 residues. Written as DNA, the CDR3 is TGCGCCAGCAGCCAAGTTTGGGTAGGGTCTCAAGAGACCCAGTACTTC. As protein: CASSQVWVGSQETQYF.

CDR3 sequence: CASSYGLSSYNEQFF. CDR3 in DNA: TGTGCCAGCAGTTACGGGCTAAGCTCCTACAATGAGCAGTTCTTC. The chain links TRBV27 to TRBJ2-1; D gene unclear. With 4 bases removed from V and 0 bases from J, the gap between germline ends came to 10 bases. Germline V lookup: CDR1 MNHEY, CDR2 SMNVEV (reference sequence). The CDR3 runs 15 residues.

This chain connects TRBV6-5 to TRBJ2-5; weak D call: TRBD1 (6 bases). The CDR3 runs to 15 residues. V was clipped by 0 bases and J by 3 bases, with 11 bases between them. Germline CDR1 MNHEY, CDR2 SVGAGI. The CDR3 protein is CASSYSIPGEETQYF. CDR3 coding DNA: TGTGCCAGCAGTTACTCAATACCAGGGGAAGAGACCCAGTACTTC.

This clone was seen only once. The chain recombines TRBV19 with TRBJ1-2; D not resolved. With 7 bases removed from V and 4 bases from J, the gap between germline ends came to 10 bases. The CDR3 is made up of 12 amino acids. Per germline, CDR1 LNHDA and CDR2 SQIVND (reference sequence). CDR3 DNA sequence: TGTGCCAGTATATCGGACCTCTATGGCTACACCTTC. Its protein is CASISDLYGYTF.

This clone was picked up a small number of times. The chain has TRBV11-2 and TRBJ1-1; no clear D. V dropped 5 bases and J dropped 4 bases, with 26 bases sitting between them. The CDR3 is 18 amino acids. Germline V CDR1 and CDR2: SGHAT, FQNNGV. The CDR3 loop reads CASSPPGVRALKITEAFF. The CDR3 DNA is TGTGCCAGCAGCCCACCAGGCGTTCGGGCATTAAAGATCACTGAAGCTTTCTTT.

The V call is TRBV28, the J call TRBJ1-5, with 8 bases matching TRBD1. This CDR3 is built from 15 residues. After removal of 3 bases from V and 2 bases from J, the junction contained 3 bases not matched to a gene. The germline V gene has CDR1 MDHEN and CDR2 SYDVKM. In DNA form, the CDR3 reads TGTGCCAGCAGTTTTTTGGGACAGGGCAATCAGCCCCAGCATTTT. Translating it yields CASSFLGQGNQPQHF.

This clone was observed once. The chain employs TRBV5-1 and TRBJ1-6, with D hard to call. V was trimmed by 0 bases and J by 5 bases, leaving 9 bases between them. This CDR3 region has 15 residues. Germline V gives CDR1 SGHRS, CDR2 YFSETQ. CDR3 protein: CASSLAGINNSPLHF. As DNA, the CDR3 is TGCGCCAGCAGCTTGGCTGGGATCAATAATTCACCCCTCCACTTT.

This rearrangement joins TRBV6-5 to TRBJ1-2; D is unresolved. Trimming took 6 bases from V and 0 from J, leaving 8 bases between them. CDR1 and CDR2 (germline): MNHEY, SVGAGI. The CDR3 has 13 residues. CDR3 region: CASRGWTNYGYTF. The CDR3 DNA sequence: TGTGCCAGCAGGGGGTGGACTAACTATGGCTACACCTTC.

The J gene is TRBJ1-1, the V gene TRBV5-1, with 8 bases lining up with TRBD1. Trimming cost V 2 bases and J 5 bases; bases outside gene matches: 5. There are 14 residues in the CDR3. CDR1 is SGHRS and CDR2 is YFSETQ in the germline V gene. CDR3 sequence: CASSFGQGGTEAFF. The CDR3 nucleotides read TGCGCCAGCAGCTTCGGACAGGGAGGGACTGAAGCTTTCTTT.

This clone was seen just once. The chain has TRBV4-1 and TRBJ2-1; 8 positions match TRBD2. After removal of 1 base from V and 7 bases from J, the junction contained 6 bases not matched to a gene. The length of the CDR3 is 15 residues. The germline gives CDR1 MGHRA, CDR2 YSYEKL. The CDR3 region is CASSQGGGTLNEQFF. CDR3 DNA sequence: TGCGCCAGCAGCCAAGGCGGGGGGACATTAAATGAGCAGTTCTTC.

The chain employs TRBV25-1 and TRBJ2-2; TRBD1 might be the D (6 bases). CDR3 size: 14 residues. Trimming pared 6 bases from V and 4 bases from J, leaving 12 bases between. CDR1 and CDR2 (germline): MGHDK, SYGVNS. The CDR3 nucleotides are TGTGCCAGCAGATCGGACAGTCGCACCGGGGAGCTGTTTTTT. Amino acid sequence: CASRSDSRTGELFF.

This clone was seen just once. The chain links TRBV29-1 to TRBJ1-1; 7 bases are a match to TRBD1. After removal of 7 bases from V and 5 bases from J, the junction contained 7 bases not matched to a gene. CDR3 size: 12 residues. Germline lookup yields CDR1 SQVTM and CDR2 ANQGSEA. In nucleotides, the CDR3 is TGCAGCGGACGACAGGGATCAACTGAAGCTTTCTTT. It encodes CSGRQGSTEAFF.

The rearrangement joins TRBV7-9 to TRBJ1-4; D is possibly TRBD1 (6 bases). The length of the CDR3 is 16 residues. CDR1 and CDR2 (germline): SEHNR, FQNEAQ (reference sequence). The V and J ends lost 5 bases and 7 bases respectively, with 20 bases between them. The CDR3 reads CASSPGQIFRGEKLFF. The CDR3 DNA sequence: TGTGCCAGCAGCCCGGGACAAATCTTCCGGGGTGAAAAACTGTTTTTT.

The rearrangement uses TRBV7-8 and TRBJ1-6; D is possibly TRBD1 (5 bases). CDR1 and CDR2 (germline): SGHVS, FQNEAQ. The V and J ends lost 5 bases and 9 bases respectively, with 11 bases between them. This CDR3 spans 13 amino acids. The CDR3 is CASSPPGGSPLHF. In DNA, the CDR3 is TGTGCCAGCAGCCCCCCTGGGGGTTCACCCCTCCACTTT.

The chain couples TRBV28 to TRBJ2-7; D is unresolved. This CDR3 spans 15 amino acids. CDR1 is MDHEN, CDR2 SYDVKM, per germline. V lost 1 base and J lost 0, with 10 bases in between. The CDR3 protein is CASSLFGARSYEQYF. CDR3 nucleotide sequence: TGTGCCAGCAGTTTATTCGGCGCCCGCTCCTACGAGCAGTACTTC.

This chain uses TRBV5-1 with TRBJ2-2; 8 bases align to TRBD1. Trimming removed 0 bases from V and 8 bases from J; junction bases left unmatched: 15. The CDR3 length is 18 residues. Per germline, CDR1 SGHRS and CDR2 YFSETQ. CDR3 coding DNA: TGCGCCAGCAGCTTGGCGTTAACCAGGGGGCTAGTTCCTGGGGAGCTGTTTTTT. It yields the protein CASSLALTRGLVPGELFF.

This clone was picked up one time. This rearrangement joins TRBV11-2 to TRBJ2-2; D tentatively reads TRBD1 or TRBD2 (5 bases each). Germline CDR1 reads SGHAT; CDR2 reads FQNNGV. The CDR3 totals 16 residues. V lost 5 bases and J 1 base, leaving 14 bases between the germline ends. Here the CDR3 reads CASSAGAVQNTGELFF. CDR3 sequence (DNA): TGTGCCAGCAGCGCCGGGGCGGTACAGAACACCGGGGAGCTGTTTTTT.

The V call is TRBV11-1, the J call TRBJ2-1; maybe TRBD1 (6 bases). This CDR3 is 15 amino acids long. V lost 5 bases to trimming and J lost 4 bases, with 15 bases between them. From germline, CDR1 is SGHAT and CDR2 FQDESV (reference sequence). Here the CDR3 reads CASSLDGTHYNEQFF. CDR3 nucleotides: TGTGCCAGCAGCCTGGACGGGACACATTACAATGAGCAGTTCTTC.

The genes are TRBV28 and TRBJ2-7; TRBD2 agrees at 11 bases. The CDR3 is made up of 15 amino acids. J was trimmed by 7 bases and V by 6 bases; bases with no gene match: 11. Germline-derived CDR1 and CDR2 are MDHEN and SYDVKM. CDR3 residues: CASSAKASGRFEQYF. As DNA, the CDR3 is TGTGCCAGCAGCGCAAAGGCTAGCGGGAGGTTTGAGCAGTACTTC.

The CDR3 DNA follows: TGTGCCAGCAGCCAAAAGAGGGGGGGCAATGACGGGACCCAGTACTTC. Its protein product is CASSQKRGGNDGTQYF. The chain joins TRBV3-1 (or the pseudogene TRBV3-2) to TRBJ2-5; a possible D gene is TRBD2 (7 bases). Germline V gene data show CDR1 as LGHDT and CDR2 as YNNKEL (reference sequence). This CDR3 is 16 amino acids long. The ends were cut back, 2 bases at V and 7 bases at J, with 20 bases in the middle.

The chain links TRBV28 to TRBJ2-7; D may be TRBD1 or TRBD2 (5 bases each). CDR1 is MDHEN, CDR2 SYDVKM, per germline. Trimming took off 4 bases at V and 6 bases at J, with 16 bases between the two ends. The CDR3 covers 14 residues. The CDR3 loop reads CASSSTGTAGEQYF. CDR3 DNA: TGTGCCAGCAGTTCAACCGGGACCGCCGGCGAGCAGTACTTC.

The chain combines TRBV3-1 (or the pseudogene TRBV3-2) with TRBJ2-1; TRBD1 or TRBD2 may be the D gene (5 bases each). CDR3 size: 17 residues. CDR1 is LGHDT and CDR2 is YNNKEL in the germline V gene (reference sequence). Trimming took off 2 bases at V and 0 bases at J, with 14 bases between the two ends. The CDR3: CASSQSTGTYSYNEQFF. The CDR3 bases are TGTGCCAGCAGCCAAAGTACCGGGACCTACTCCTACAATGAGCAGTTCTTC.

V usage is TRBV25-1 and J usage is TRBJ2-3, with 10 positions matching TRBD2. The CDR3 spans 18 residues. V trimming: 1 base; J trimming: 4 bases; junction bases outside the gene matches: 11. The V gene's germline CDR1 is MGHDK and CDR2 SYGVNS. CDR3 loop: CASSEFSRAGGTADTQYF. CDR3 nucleotides: TGTGCCAGCAGTGAATTTAGCCGAGCGGGGGGGACCGCAGATACGCAGTATTTT.

J is TRBJ1-2 and V is TRBV6-5; a weak D match, TRBD1 (5 bases). CDR1 MNHEY and CDR2 SVGAGI come from the germline V gene. The CDR3 consists of 14 residues. V was cut by 5 bases and J by 5 bases, with 15 bases left in between. The CDR3 loop is CASSPSGEGYGYTF. CDR3 bases: TGTGCCAGCAGTCCATCCGGGGAGGGGTATGGCTACACCTTC.

This clone was seen only once. This sequence joins TRBV11-2 and TRBJ1-6; D might be TRBD1 (5 bases). The germline V and J ends were trimmed by 3 bases and 14 bases, with 17 bases remaining between them. The V gene's germline CDR1 is SGHAT and CDR2 FQNNGV. The CDR3 has 14 residues. The CDR3 loop is CASSFPSQGGTLHF. The CDR3 nucleotides read TGTGCCAGCAGCTTTCCCAGCCAGGGAGGAACCCTCCACTTT.

The chain has TRBV5-1 and TRBJ2-1, with TRBD1 as a possible D gene (5 bases). CDR1 is SGHRS and CDR2 is YFSETQ in the germline V gene. This CDR3 is 13 amino acids long. V dropped 2 bases and J dropped 5 bases, with 8 bases sitting between them. The DNA of the CDR3 is TGCGCCAGCAGCTTTGACAGCAACAATGAGCAGTTCTTC. This sequence encodes CASSFDSNNEQFF.

This chain connects TRBV27 to TRBJ1-6, with D unclear. This CDR3 contains 14 residues. V was trimmed by 5 bases and J by 4 bases, leaving 9 bases between them. Germline V gene lookup returns CDR1 MNHEY and CDR2 SMNVEV (reference sequence). CDR3 DNA: TGTGCCAGCAGTCCGCAGGCTTATAATTCACCCCTCCACTTT. It translates to CASSPQAYNSPLHF.